This T cell receptor (beta chain) was sequenced during a study of blood T cells in healthy people across ages. Using a J-beta primer mix together with a sample-barcoded 5' primer, a second PCR was run for roughly 6 to 12 cycles. TCRdb reanalysed the 5' RACE reads using MiXCR and keeps one entry per CDR3 protein. The table lists 500,000 to 600,000 distinct CDR3 sequences, about 25% of them singletons. Trimming cost V 0 bases and J 5 bases, with 7 bases left between them. This CDR3 has 13 residues. The germline V gene has CDR1 SGHNT and CDR2 YENEEA. Sequencing used blood. This rearrangement joins TRBV11-3 to TRBJ1-2; unclear D gene. This TCR was recovered from a woman in her 70s in good health. CDR3 in DNA: TGTGCCAGCAGCTTAGAGAGCAGTTATGGCTACACCTTC. Protein product: CASSLESSYGYTF.